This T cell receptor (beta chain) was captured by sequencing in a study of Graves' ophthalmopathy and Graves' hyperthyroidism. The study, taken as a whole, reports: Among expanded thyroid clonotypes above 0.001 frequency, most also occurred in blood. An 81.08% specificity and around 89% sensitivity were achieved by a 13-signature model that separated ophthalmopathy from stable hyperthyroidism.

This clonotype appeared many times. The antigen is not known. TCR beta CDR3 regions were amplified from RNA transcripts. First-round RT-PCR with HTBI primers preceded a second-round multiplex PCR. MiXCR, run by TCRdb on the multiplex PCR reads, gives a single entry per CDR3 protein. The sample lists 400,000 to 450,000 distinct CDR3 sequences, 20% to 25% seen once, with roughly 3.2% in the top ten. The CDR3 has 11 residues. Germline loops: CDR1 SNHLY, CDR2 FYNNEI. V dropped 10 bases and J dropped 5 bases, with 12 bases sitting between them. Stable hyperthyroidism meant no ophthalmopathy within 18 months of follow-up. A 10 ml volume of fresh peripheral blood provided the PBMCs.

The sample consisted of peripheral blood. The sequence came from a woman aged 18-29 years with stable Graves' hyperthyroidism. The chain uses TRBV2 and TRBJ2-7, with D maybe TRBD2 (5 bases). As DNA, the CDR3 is TGTGCCACCCAAGCGGAGGACGAGCAGTACTTC. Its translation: CATQAEDEQYF.